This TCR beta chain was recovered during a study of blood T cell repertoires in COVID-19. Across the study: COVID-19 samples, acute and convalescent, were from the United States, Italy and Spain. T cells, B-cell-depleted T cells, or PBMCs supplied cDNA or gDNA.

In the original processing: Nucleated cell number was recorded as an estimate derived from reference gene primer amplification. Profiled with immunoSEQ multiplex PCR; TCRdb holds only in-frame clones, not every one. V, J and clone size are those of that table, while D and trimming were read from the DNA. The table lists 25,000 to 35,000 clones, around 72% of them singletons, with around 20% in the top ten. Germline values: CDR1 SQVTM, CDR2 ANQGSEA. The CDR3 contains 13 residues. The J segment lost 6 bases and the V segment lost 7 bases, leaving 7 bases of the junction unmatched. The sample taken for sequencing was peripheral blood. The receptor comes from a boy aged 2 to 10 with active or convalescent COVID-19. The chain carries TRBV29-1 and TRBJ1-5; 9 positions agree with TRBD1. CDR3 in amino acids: CSAITGGGQPQHF. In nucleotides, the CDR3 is TGCAGCGCTATAACAGGGGGCGGTCAGCCCCAGCATTTT.